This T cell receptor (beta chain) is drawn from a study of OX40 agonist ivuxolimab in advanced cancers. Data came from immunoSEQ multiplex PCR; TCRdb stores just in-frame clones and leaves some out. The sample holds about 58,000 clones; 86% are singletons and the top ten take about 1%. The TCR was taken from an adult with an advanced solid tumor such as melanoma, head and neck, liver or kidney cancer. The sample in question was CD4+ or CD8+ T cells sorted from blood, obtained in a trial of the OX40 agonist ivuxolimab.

As DNA, the CDR3 is TGCGCCAGCAGCCCATCCGGGACAGGGACCCGGAGTGGCTATGGCTACACCTTC. Protein product: CASSPSGTGTRSGYGYTF. The chain links TRBV5-1 to TRBJ1-2; 9 bases line up with TRBD1. The CDR3 is made up of 18 amino acids. Germline V lookup: CDR1 SGHRS, CDR2 YFSETQ. V lost 4 bases, J lost 4 bases, and 17 bases stayed unmatched.